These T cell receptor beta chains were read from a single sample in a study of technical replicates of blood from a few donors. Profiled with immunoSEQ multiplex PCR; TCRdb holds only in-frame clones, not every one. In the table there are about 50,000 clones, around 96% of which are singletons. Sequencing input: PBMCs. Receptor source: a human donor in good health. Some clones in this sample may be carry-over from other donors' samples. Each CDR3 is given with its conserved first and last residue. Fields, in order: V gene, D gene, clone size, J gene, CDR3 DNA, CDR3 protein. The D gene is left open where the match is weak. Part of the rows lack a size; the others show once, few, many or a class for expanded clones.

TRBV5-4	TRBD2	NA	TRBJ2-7	TGTGCCAGCAGTTTTGGGGGGGGAACGTCCTACGAGCAGTACTTC	CASSFGGGTSYEQYF
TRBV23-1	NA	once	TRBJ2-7	TGCGCCAGCATTAGGAGTGAGCAGTACTTC	CASIRSEQYF
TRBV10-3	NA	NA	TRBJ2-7	TGTGCCATCACGGCAGGGGAATCCTACGAGCAGTACTTC	CAITAGESYEQYF
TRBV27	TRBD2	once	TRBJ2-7	TGTGCCAGCAGTTATAGCGGGAGATGGCACGAGCAGTACTTC	CASSYSGRWHEQYF
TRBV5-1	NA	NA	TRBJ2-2	TGCGCCATCTCGACAGGTTCCACCGGGGAGCTGTTTTTT	CAISTGSTGELFF
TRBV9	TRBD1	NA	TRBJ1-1	TGTGCCAGCAGCTTACTGACAGGGGGCCGTACTGAAGCTTTCTTT	CASSLLTGGRTEAFF
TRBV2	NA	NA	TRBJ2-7	TGTGCCAGCGCCTTTGGGGCTCGCTCCTACGAGCAGTACTTC	CASAFGARSYEQYF
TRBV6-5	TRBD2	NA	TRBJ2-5	TGTGCCAGCAGTTACTGGGGGGGAAAAGCGGAGACCCAGTACTTC	CASSYWGGKAETQYF
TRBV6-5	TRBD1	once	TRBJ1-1	TGTGCCAGCAGTTTGACAGGGATGAACACTGAAGCTTTCTTT	CASSLTGMNTEAFF
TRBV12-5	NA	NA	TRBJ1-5	TGTGCTAGTGGGGGGGGAAATAGCAATCAGCCCCAGCATTTT	CASGGGNSNQPQHF
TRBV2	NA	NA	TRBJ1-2	TGTGCCAGCAGCAGGGGAGAAAATGGCTACACCTTC	CASSRGENGYTF
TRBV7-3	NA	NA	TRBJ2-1	TGTGCCAGCAGCCCCTGGGGCTTTGAGCAGTTCTTC	CASSPWGFEQFF
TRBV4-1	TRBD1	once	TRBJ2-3	TGCGCCAGCAGCCAAACCGGGACAGGGCTCACAGATACGCAGTATTTT	CASSQTGTGLTDTQYF
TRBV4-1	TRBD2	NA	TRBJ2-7	TGCGCCAGCAGCCCGGGGGTTAGCGGGGGGGTACGCTTCTACGAGCAGTACTTC	CASSPGVSGGVRFYEQYF
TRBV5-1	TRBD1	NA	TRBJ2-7	TGCGCCAGCTCCCCGGGACAGGGATACAACGAGCAGTACTTC	CASSPGQGYNEQYF
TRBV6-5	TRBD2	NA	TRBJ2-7	TGTGCCAGCAGTAAACCGCGGGGGGCTACCTACGAGCAGTACTTC	CASSKPRGATYEQYF
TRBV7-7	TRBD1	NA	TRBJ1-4	TGTGCCAGCAGCCGGGACAGGGGTGAAAAACTGTTTTTT	CASSRDRGEKLFF
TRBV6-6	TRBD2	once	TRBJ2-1	TGTGCCAGCAGTTACGGACTAGCGGGAGGGCTTGGTGAGCAGTTCTTC	CASSYGLAGGLGEQFF
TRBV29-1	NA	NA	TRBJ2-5	TGCAGCGCGTTCGGGGAAGAGACCCAGTACTTC	CSAFGEETQYF
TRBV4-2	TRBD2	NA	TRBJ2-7	TGTGCCAGCAGCCAAGATAGACTAGCGGTAGGGGGACTCTACGAGCAGTACTTC	CASSQDRLAVGGLYEQYF
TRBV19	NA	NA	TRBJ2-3	TGTGCCAGTAGTATTGATCCGGGAAGCACAGATACGCAGTATTTT	CASSIDPGSTDTQYF
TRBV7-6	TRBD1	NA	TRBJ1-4	TGTGCCAGCAGCTTCCAGACAGGGGGGATAACTAATGAAAAACTGTTTTTT	CASSFQTGGITNEKLFF
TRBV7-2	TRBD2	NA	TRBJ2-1	TGTGCCAGCAGCTCAAGGACTAGCGGGGGGCCCGGGCAGTTCTTC	CASSSRTSGGPGQFF
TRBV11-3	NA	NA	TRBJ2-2	TGTGCCAGCAGCCCCGGGATCACCGGGGAGCTGTTTTTT	CASSPGITGELFF
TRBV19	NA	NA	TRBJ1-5	TGTGCCAGTAGTGGGCTAGGGGAATCACAGCCCCAGCATTTT	CASSGLGESQPQHF
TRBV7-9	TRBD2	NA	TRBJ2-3	TGTGCCAGCAGCTTTTTAGCGGGGGGAAGAGATACGCAGTATTTT	CASSFLAGGRDTQYF
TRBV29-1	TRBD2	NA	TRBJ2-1	TGCAGCGTTGATGGCGGGGGGTTCAATGAGCAGTTCTTC	CSVDGGGFNEQFF
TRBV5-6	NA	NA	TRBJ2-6	TGTGCCAGCAGCTTGAGGAGCTCTGGGGCCAACGTCCTGACTTTC	CASSLRSSGANVLTF